This entry features one T cell receptor (beta chain) sequence. The data stem from a study of blood T cell repertoires in COVID-19. Some clones are missing from TCRdb's copy, which holds only in-frame ones; the method was immunoSEQ multiplex PCR. There are 220,000 or so clones in the sample; under 90% occur only once, and about 3.2% lies in the top ten. The V and J ends lost 10 bases and 7 bases, in that order; junction bases with no gene match: 13. The CDR3 is 14 amino acids. From germline, CDR1 is LNHDA and CDR2 SQIVND (reference sequence). J is TRBJ1-2 and V is TRBV19; 9 bases line up with TRBD1. Sequencing was done on a sample of PBMCs or T cells enriched from blood (not recorded which). The origin of this receptor is a woman aged 60 to 75 who had recovered from COVID-19. CDR3 protein: CATGQGRGVGGYTF. The DNA for the CDR3 is TGTGCCACAGGACAGGGGAGAGGCGTGGGTGGCTACACCTTC. The full variable domain, completed using reference TRBV19 and TRBJ1-2, is DGGITQSPKYLFRKEGQNVTLSCEQNLNHDAMYWYRQDPGQGLRLIYYSQIVNDFQKGDIAEGYSVSREKKESFPLTVTSAQKNPTAFYLCATGQGRGVGGYTFGSGTRLTVV.